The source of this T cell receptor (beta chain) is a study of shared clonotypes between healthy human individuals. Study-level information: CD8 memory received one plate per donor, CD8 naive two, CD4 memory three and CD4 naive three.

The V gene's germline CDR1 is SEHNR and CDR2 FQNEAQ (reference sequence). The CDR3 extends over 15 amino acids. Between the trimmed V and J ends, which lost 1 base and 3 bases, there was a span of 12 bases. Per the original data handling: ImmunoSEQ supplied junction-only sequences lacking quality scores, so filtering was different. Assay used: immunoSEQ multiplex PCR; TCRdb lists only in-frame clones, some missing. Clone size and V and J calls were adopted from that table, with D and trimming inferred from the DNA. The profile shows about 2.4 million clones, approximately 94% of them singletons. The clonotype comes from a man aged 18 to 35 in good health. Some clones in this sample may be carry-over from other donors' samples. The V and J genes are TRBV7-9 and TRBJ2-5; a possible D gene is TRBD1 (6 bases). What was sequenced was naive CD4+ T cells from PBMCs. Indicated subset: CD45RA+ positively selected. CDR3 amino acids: CASSLVSGVKETQYF. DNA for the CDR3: TGTGCCAGCAGCTTAGTCTCAGGGGTTAAAGAGACCCAGTACTTC.